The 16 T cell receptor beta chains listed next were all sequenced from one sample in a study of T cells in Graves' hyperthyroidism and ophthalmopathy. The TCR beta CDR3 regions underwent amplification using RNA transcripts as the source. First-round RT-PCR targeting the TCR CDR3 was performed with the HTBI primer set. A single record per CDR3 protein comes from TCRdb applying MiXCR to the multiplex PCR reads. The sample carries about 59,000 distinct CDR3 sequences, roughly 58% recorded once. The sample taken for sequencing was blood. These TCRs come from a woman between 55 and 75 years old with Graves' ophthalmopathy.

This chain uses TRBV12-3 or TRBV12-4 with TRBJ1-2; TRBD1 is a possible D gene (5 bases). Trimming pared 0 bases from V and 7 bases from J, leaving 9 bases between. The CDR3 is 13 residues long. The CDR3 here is CASSLALGTGYTF. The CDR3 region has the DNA TGTGCCAGCAGTTTAGCGCTTGGGACTGGCTACACCTTC.

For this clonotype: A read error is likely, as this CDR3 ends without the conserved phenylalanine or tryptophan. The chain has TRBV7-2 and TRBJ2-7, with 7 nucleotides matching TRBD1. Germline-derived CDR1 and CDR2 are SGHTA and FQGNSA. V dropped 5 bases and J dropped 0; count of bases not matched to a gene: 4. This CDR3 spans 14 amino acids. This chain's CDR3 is CASSQTGLSYEQYL. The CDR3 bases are TGTGCCAGCAGCCAGACAGGGCTCTCCTACGAGCAGTACCTC.

For the CDR3, the DNA is TGTGCCAGCAGCTTAGGTATAGCAGCTTCCTCCTACGAGCAGTACTTC. It yields the protein CASSLGIAASSYEQYF. The V and J genes are TRBV13 and TRBJ2-7; no firm D call. Trimming pared 0 bases from V and 0 bases from J, leaving 12 bases between. CDR1 PRHDT and CDR2 FYEKMQ come from the germline V gene (reference sequence). The CDR3 runs to 16 residues.

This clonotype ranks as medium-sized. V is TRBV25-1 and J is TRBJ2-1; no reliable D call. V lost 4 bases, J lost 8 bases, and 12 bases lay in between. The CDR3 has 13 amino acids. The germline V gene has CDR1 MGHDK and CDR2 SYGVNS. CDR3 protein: CASSGTVSDEQFF. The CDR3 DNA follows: TGTGCCAGCAGTGGCACAGTATCGGATGAGCAGTTCTTC.

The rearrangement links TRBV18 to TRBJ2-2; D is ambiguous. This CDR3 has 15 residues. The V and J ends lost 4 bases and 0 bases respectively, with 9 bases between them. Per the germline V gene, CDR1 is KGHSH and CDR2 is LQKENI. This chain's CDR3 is CASSHGPPNTGELFF. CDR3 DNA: TGTGCCAGCTCACACGGACCACCGAACACCGGGGAGCTGTTTTTT.

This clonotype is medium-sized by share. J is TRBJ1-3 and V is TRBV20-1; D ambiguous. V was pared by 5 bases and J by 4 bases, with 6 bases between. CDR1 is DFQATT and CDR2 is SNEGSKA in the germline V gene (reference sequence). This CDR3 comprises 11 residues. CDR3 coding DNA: TGCAGTGCTGGGTGGGGAAACACCATATATTTT. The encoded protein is CSAGWGNTIYF.

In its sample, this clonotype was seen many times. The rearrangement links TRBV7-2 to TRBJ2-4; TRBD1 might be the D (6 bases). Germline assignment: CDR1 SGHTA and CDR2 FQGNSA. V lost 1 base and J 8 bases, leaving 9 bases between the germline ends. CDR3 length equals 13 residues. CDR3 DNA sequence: TGTGCCAGCAGCTTAGTACAGGGCGACATTCAGTACTTC. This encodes CASSLVQGDIQYF.

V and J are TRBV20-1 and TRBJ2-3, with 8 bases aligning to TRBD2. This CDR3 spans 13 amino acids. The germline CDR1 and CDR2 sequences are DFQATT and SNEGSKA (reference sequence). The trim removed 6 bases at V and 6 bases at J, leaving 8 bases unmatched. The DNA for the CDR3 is TGCAGTGCGGAACTAGCGGCCACGGATACGCAGTATTTT. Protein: CSAELAATDTQYF.

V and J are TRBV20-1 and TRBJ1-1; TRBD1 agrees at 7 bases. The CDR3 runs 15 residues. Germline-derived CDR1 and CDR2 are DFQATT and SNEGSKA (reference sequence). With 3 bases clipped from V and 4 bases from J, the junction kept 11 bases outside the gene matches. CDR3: CSASSGTAGRTEAFF. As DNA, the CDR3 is TGCAGTGCTAGTAGCGGGACAGCCGGTCGCACTGAAGCTTTCTTT.

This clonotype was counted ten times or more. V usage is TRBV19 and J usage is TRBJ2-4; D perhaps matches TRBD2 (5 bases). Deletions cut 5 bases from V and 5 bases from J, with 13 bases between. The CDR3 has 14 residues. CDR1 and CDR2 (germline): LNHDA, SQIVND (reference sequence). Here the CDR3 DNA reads TGTGCCAGTAGTCCGGCCAACGGGGAAAACATTCAGTACTTC. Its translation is CASSPANGENIQYF.

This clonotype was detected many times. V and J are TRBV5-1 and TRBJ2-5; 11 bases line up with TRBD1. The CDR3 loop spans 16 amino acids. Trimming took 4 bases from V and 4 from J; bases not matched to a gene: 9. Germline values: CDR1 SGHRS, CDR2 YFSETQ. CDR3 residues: CASSLTPGTGGETQYF. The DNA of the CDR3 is TGCGCCAGCAGCCTTACCCCCGGGACAGGGGGAGAGACCCAGTACTTC.

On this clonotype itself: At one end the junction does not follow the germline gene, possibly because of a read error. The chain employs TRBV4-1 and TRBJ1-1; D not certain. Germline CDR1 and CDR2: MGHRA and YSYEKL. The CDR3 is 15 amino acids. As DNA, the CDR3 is TGCGCCAGCGGCCCGAGGGAGGCCATGAACACCGAAGCTTTCTTT. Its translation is CASGPREAMNTEAFF.

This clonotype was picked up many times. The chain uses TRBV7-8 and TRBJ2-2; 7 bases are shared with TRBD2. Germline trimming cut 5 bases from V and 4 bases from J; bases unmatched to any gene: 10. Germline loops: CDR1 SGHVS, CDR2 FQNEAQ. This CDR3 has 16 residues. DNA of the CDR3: TGTGCCAGCAGCGTACGGACTAGTAAATTCACCGGGGAGCTGTTTTTT. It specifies CASSVRTSKFTGELFF.

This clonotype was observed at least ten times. Written as DNA, the CDR3 is TGTGCCAGCAGCTTAGCGGGGACTAGCTATGAGCAGTTCTTC. Its protein is CASSLAGTSYEQFF. The chain couples TRBV7-9 to TRBJ2-1, with 9 bases aligning to TRBD2. The CDR3 is 14 amino acids. Germline loops: CDR1 SEHNR, CDR2 FQNEAQ (reference sequence). V lost 0 bases and J lost 8; bases outside the gene matches: 2.

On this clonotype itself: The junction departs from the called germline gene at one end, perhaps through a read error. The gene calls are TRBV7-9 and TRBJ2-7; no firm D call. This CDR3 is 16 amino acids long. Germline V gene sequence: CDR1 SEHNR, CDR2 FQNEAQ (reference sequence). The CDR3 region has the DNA TGTGCCAGCACCTGGGTTAGGACCGGAGCCATCTACAAGCAGTACTTC. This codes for CASTWVRTGAIYKQYF.

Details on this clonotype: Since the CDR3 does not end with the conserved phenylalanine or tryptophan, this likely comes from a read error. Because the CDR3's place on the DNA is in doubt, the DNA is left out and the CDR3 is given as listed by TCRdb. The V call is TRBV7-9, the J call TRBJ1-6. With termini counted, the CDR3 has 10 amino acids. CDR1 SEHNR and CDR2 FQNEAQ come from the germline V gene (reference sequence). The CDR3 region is CASSLSGVSD.